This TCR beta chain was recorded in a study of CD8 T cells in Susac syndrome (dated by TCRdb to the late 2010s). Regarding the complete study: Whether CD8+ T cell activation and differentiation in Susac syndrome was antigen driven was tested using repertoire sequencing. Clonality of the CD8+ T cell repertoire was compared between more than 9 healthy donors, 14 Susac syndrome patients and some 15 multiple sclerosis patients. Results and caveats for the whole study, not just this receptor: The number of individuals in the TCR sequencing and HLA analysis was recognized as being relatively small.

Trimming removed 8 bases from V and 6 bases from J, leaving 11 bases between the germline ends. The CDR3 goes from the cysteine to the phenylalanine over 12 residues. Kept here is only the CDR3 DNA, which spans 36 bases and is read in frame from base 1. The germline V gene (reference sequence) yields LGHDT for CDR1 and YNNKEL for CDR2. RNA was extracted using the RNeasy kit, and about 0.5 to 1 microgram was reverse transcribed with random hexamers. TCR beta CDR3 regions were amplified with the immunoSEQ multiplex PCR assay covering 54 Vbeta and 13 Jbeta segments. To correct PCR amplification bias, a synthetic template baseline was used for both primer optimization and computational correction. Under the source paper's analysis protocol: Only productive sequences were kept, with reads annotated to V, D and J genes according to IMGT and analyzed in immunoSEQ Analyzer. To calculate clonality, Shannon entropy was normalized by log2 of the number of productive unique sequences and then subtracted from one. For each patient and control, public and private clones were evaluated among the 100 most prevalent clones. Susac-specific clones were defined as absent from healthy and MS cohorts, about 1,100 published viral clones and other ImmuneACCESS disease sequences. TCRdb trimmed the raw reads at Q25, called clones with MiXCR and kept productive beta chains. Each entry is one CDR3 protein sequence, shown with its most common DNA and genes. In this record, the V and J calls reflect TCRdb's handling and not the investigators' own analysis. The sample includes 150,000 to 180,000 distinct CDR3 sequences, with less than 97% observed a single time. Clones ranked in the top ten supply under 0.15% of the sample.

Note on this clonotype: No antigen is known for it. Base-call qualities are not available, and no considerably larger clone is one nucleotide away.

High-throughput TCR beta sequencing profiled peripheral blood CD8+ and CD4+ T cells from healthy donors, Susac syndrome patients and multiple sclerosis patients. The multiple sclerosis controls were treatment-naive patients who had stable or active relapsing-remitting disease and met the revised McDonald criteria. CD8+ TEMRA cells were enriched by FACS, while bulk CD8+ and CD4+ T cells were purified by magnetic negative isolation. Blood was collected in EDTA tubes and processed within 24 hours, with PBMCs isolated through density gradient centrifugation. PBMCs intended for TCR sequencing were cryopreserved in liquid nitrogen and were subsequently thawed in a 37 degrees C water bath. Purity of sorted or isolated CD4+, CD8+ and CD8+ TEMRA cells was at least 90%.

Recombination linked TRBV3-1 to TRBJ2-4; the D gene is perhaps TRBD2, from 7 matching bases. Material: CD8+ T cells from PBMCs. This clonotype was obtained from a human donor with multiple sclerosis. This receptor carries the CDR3 CASRGGGNIQYF. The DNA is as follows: TGTGCCAGCCGGGGAGGGGGAAACATTCAGTACTTC.